Below, 7 T cell receptor beta chains from the same sample are listed, as sequenced in a study of radiotherapy plus CTLA-4 blockade in lung cancer. Assay used: immunoSEQ multiplex PCR; TCRdb lists only in-frame clones, some missing. Of about 45,000 clones in the sample, 55% to 80% are singletons; the top ten hold 3.5% to 4%. The sample in question was peripheral blood, obtained from a patient treated with radiotherapy plus ipilimumab. The origin of the receptors is a human donor with non-small cell lung cancer who had a complete response to radiotherapy plus ipilimumab.

The V and J genes are TRBV29-1 and TRBJ1-5; TRBD1 matches 10 bases. In germline, CDR1 is SQVTM, CDR2 ANQGSEA. The J segment lost 2 bases and the V segment lost 6 bases, leaving 7 bases of the junction unmatched. The CDR3 is 15 residues long. CDR3: CSVGDRGGGNQPQHF. Here the CDR3 DNA reads TGCAGCGTAGGGGACAGGGGAGGGGGCAATCAGCCCCAGCATTTT.

The chain's CDR3 is CASSNTWAPNTGELFF. In DNA form, the CDR3 reads TGTGCCAGCAGCAATACGTGGGCTCCGAACACCGGGGAGCTGTTTTTT. V gene TRBV5-5 combines with J gene TRBJ2-2, with D hard to call. The CDR3 runs to 16 residues. V lost 4 bases to trimming and J lost 0 bases, with 13 bases between them. CDR1 and CDR2 (germline): SGHKS, YYEKEE (reference sequence).

DNA of the CDR3: TGTGCCAGCGGCGCGGGCCTCTATGGCTACACCTTC. Translating it yields CASGAGLYGYTF. V and J are TRBV7-8 and TRBJ1-2; D gene uncertain. The V and J ends lost 8 bases and 4 bases respectively, with 11 bases between them. Germline V lookup: CDR1 SGHVS, CDR2 FQNEAQ. The CDR3 length is 12 residues.

CDR3 sequence (DNA): TGTGCCAGCAGCTTAGGGACAGGTTTTTACACCGGGGAGCTGTTTTTT. It yields the protein CASSLGTGFYTGELFF. J is TRBJ2-2 and V is TRBV7-9, with TRBD1 matching over 7 bases. Germline CDR1 reads SEHNR; CDR2 reads FQNEAQ (reference sequence). With V trimmed by 1 base and J by 3 bases, 5 bases remained unmatched. The CDR3 totals 16 residues. Together with reference TRBV7-9 and TRBJ2-2, the CDR3 gives the full variable domain: DTGVSQNPRHKITKRGQNVTFRCDPISEHNRLYWYRQTLGQGPEFLTYFQNEAQLEKSRLLSDRFSAERPKGSFSTLEIQRTEQGDSAMYLCASSLGTGFYTGELFFGEGSRLTVL.

This clone occurred a few times. The chain uses TRBV27 and TRBJ2-7, with D possibly TRBD1 on 5 matching bases. V was cut by 6 bases and J by 0 bases, with 24 bases left in between. Looked up from germline, CDR1 is MNHEY and CDR2 is SMNVEV (reference sequence). The CDR3 contains 18 residues. Written as DNA, the CDR3 is TGTGCCAGCAGCCATTGGGGCCGGCGAGCGCTGAGCTCCTACGAGCAGTACTTC. Residues: CASSHWGRRALSSYEQYF.

This clone was detected many times. The chain joins TRBV29-1 to TRBJ1-5, with 7 bases lining up with TRBD1. The junction had 11 bases not matched to a gene; V was cut back by 7 bases and J by 5 bases. Germline CDR1 is SQVTM and CDR2 is ANQGSEA. There are 14 residues in the CDR3. The DNA for the CDR3 is TGCAGCGCTGGGGCAGGGGGGCCCCATCAGCCCCAGCATTTT. Protein: CSAGAGGPHQPQHF.

The chain couples TRBV9 to TRBJ1-2; 7 positions match TRBD1. Losses at the gene ends were 3 bases for V and 1 base for J; bases not matched to a gene: 6. This CDR3 region has 15 residues. Germline V lookup: CDR1 SGDLS, CDR2 YYNGEE. CDR3 sequence: CASSGDRVGNYGYTF. CDR3 sequence (DNA): TGTGCCAGCAGCGGCGACAGGGTTGGTAACTATGGCTACACCTTC.